This T cell receptor beta chain was recovered during a study of T cells in Graves' hyperthyroidism and ophthalmopathy. CDR3 length: 11 amino acids. The germline V and J ends were trimmed by 7 bases and 6 bases, with 11 bases remaining between them. In germline, CDR1 is DFQATT, CDR2 SNEGSKA (reference sequence). The source material, RNA transcripts, was used to amplify TCR beta CDR3 regions. HTBI primers were employed in a first-round RT-PCR of the TCR CDR3. TCRdb processed the multiplex PCR reads anew with MiXCR; each CDR3 protein has one entry. The sample shows over 650,000 distinct CDR3 sequences, less than 20% of them seen only once. Worth noting for this clonotype: Possible read error: a much larger clone is one base away.

Those with hyperthyroidism were 18 to 65 years old, newly diagnosed, and ill for under 2 months. The clonotype was recovered from a man between 18 and 29 years old with Graves' hyperthyroidism. Sample: blood. This chain uses TRBV20-1 with TRBJ2-3; possible D gene TRBD2, 6 bases. The CDR3 bases are TGCAGTGTAATTCTAGCGGATACGCAGTATTTT. Residues: CSVILADTQYF.